The 16 T cell receptor beta chains in this list originate from one sample, sequenced in a study of T cell responses to AZD1222 COVID-19 vaccine. Some clones are missing from TCRdb's copy, which holds only in-frame ones; the method was immunoSEQ multiplex PCR. This table holds about 120,000 clones, 70% to 90% found once. Sequencing used peripheral blood, obtained on day 0 of AZD1222 vaccination. The origin of the receptors is an adult in good health.

V and J are TRBV24-1 and TRBJ1-5, with D maybe TRBD1 (5 bases). CDR3 length: 15 residues. CDR1 is KGHDR and CDR2 is SFDVKD in the germline V gene. V shed 5 bases and J shed 5 bases, with 15 bases lying between them. In DNA form, the CDR3 reads TGTGCCACCAGTGTGGGGGGAGGGTCCGATCAGCCCCAGCATTTT. It translates to CATSVGGGSDQPQHF.

This clone was found a few times. This sequence joins TRBV29-1 and TRBJ2-2; D not certain. V dropped 1 base and J dropped 3 bases, with 6 bases sitting between them. CDR1 SQVTM and CDR2 ANQGSEA come from the germline V gene. This CDR3 comprises 13 residues. DNA of the CDR3: TGCAGCGTTGAAGGCACCTACACCGGGGAGCTGTTTTTT. This sequence encodes CSVEGTYTGELFF.

V and J are TRBV18 and TRBJ1-2; a weak D match, TRBD1 (5 bases). Trimming cost V 3 bases and J 7 bases, with 9 bases left between them. The CDR3 extends over 12 amino acids. Germline V lookup: CDR1 KGHSH, CDR2 LQKENI. The CDR3 is CASSPYGGGYTF. The DNA of the CDR3 is TGTGCCAGCTCACCCTATGGGGGTGGCTACACCTTC.

The J gene is TRBJ2-7, the V gene TRBV2; no firm D call. This CDR3 comprises 12 residues. Germline loops: CDR1 SNHLY, CDR2 FYNNEI. Trimming pared 6 bases from V and 3 bases from J, leaving 9 bases between. In DNA, the CDR3 is TGTGCCAGCAGGGAAACAAACTACGAGCAGTACTTC. Translating gives CASRETNYEQYF.

The chain recombines TRBV11-1 with TRBJ2-1, with D perhaps TRBD1 (6 bases). Trimming took 6 bases from V and 9 from J, leaving 21 bases between them. Germline lookup yields CDR1 SGHAT and CDR2 FQDESV (reference sequence). The CDR3 has 15 residues. Here the CDR3 reads CASSFEKQGFSEQFF. The CDR3 coding sequence is TGTGCCAGCAGTTTCGAAAAACAGGGTTTTAGTGAGCAGTTCTTC.

Here the CDR3 reads CASQSGRDYNEQFF. The CDR3 region has the DNA TGCGCCAGCCAAAGCGGGAGGGACTACAATGAGCAGTTCTTC. V and J are TRBV10-2 and TRBJ2-1; 10 bases match TRBD2. Losses at the gene ends were 8 bases for V and 3 bases for J; bases not matched to a gene: 4. The CDR3 extends over 14 amino acids. Germline loops: CDR1 WSHSY, CDR2 SAAADI.

This clone was recorded a few times. This CDR3 is CASSQGRGAGTEAFF. In nucleotides, the CDR3 is TGTGCCAGCAGCCAAGGGAGGGGCGCGGGAACTGAAGCTTTCTTT. The chain is built from TRBV14 and TRBJ1-1; TRBD1 is a possible D gene (5 bases). Per the germline V gene, CDR1 is SGHDN and CDR2 is FVKESK. The CDR3 loop spans 15 amino acids. The V end was cut by 1 base, the J end by 5 bases, with 14 bases between. The full variable domain, with the rest looked up from reference TRBV14 and TRBJ1-1, is EAGVTQFPSHSVIEKGQTVTLRCDPISGHDNLYWYRRVMGKEIKFLLHFVKESKQDESGMPNNRFLAERTGGTYSTLKVQPAELEDSGVYFCASSQGRGAGTEAFFGQGTRLTVV.

The rearrangement joins TRBV7-2 to TRBJ2-7; 9 nucleotides agree with TRBD2. The germline gives CDR1 SGHTA, CDR2 FQGNSA. The CDR3 sequence is 15 residues long. With V trimmed by 2 bases and J by 2 bases, 4 bases remained unmatched. CDR3 region: CASSLKLAGPYEQYF. Here the CDR3 DNA reads TGTGCCAGCAGCTTAAAACTAGCGGGTCCCTACGAGCAGTACTTC.

This clone was observed a single time. This chain uses TRBV5-1 with TRBJ2-3; the D gene is possibly TRBD2 (5 bases). V gave up 0 bases and J gave up 1 base, with 9 bases separating them. CDR3 length: 15 residues. Germline-derived CDR1 and CDR2 are SGHRS and YFSETQ. CDR3: CASSLVSRGTDTQYF. For the CDR3, the DNA is TGCGCCAGCAGCTTGGTTTCGCGGGGCACAGATACGCAGTATTTT.

The rearrangement joins TRBV5-5 to TRBJ1-2, with 8 positions matching TRBD1. Per the germline V gene, CDR1 is SGHKS and CDR2 is YYEKEE (reference sequence). V was pared by 3 bases and J by 0 bases, with 1 base of the junction left unmatched. There are 14 residues in the CDR3. This chain's CDR3 is CASSSDRANYGYTF. The CDR3 DNA reads as TGTGCCAGCAGCTCGGACAGGGCTAACTATGGCTACACCTTC.

This clone was detected once. The rearrangement uses TRBV3-1 (or the pseudogene TRBV3-2) and TRBJ1-2, with D possibly matching TRBD1 (5 bases). The germline V gene has CDR1 LGHDT and CDR2 YNNKEL (reference sequence). V lost 2 bases to trimming and J lost 8 bases, with 15 bases between them. The CDR3 length is 14 residues. This CDR3 is CASSQKRGPRGYTF. CDR3 coding DNA: TGTGCCAGCAGCCAAAAACGGGGACCTCGAGGCTACACCTTC.

V is TRBV2 and J is TRBJ2-7; D is undetermined. The CDR3 length is 11 residues. V lost 5 bases to trimming and J lost 1 base, with 3 bases between them. The germline CDR1 and CDR2 sequences are SNHLY and FYNNEI. The CDR3 reads CASSQSYEQYF. DNA of the CDR3: TGTGCCAGCAGTCAGTCCTACGAGCAGTACTTC.

This chain connects TRBV6-4 to TRBJ2-1, with TRBD2 matching over 10 bases. The CDR3 is 17 amino acids. The V gene's germline CDR1 is MRHNA and CDR2 SNTAGT. V shed 2 bases and J 4 bases; nucleotides not matched to a gene: 8. CDR3 nucleotide sequence: TGTGCCAGCAGTGACGGTAGTAGCGGGGGGAATTACAATGAGCAGTTCTTC. Translated: CASSDGSSGGNYNEQFF.

The V call is TRBV19, the J call TRBJ1-2; 7 nucleotides match TRBD1. CDR1 is LNHDA and CDR2 is SQIVND in the germline V gene (reference sequence). CDR3 length: 15 amino acids. Losses at the gene ends were 3 bases for V and 4 bases for J; bases not matched to a gene: 8. CDR3: CASSILQGRGYGYTF. CDR3 bases: TGTGCCAGTAGTATTCTACAGGGGAGGGGCTATGGCTACACCTTC.

This clone was found once. This rearrangement joins TRBV11-2 to TRBJ2-6; a possible D gene is TRBD2 (6 bases). The V gene's germline CDR1 is SGHAT and CDR2 FQNNGV. The CDR3 totals 15 residues. V was clipped by 5 bases and J by 2 bases, with 10 bases between them. The CDR3 DNA is TGTGCCAGCAGCCAGCCGGGGGCTGGGGCCAACGTCCTGACTTTC. This codes for CASSQPGAGANVLTF.

This sequence joins TRBV5-4 and TRBJ2-7, with D possibly called TRBD1 or TRBD2 (5 bases each). CDR3 length: 13 amino acids. Between the trimmed V and J ends, which lost 2 bases and 3 bases, there was a span of 9 bases. Germline CDR1 SGHNT, CDR2 YYREEE (reference sequence). CDR3 sequence reads: CASSLMGVYEQYF. CDR3 nucleotide sequence: TGTGCCAGCAGCTTAATGGGGGTCTACGAGCAGTACTTC.